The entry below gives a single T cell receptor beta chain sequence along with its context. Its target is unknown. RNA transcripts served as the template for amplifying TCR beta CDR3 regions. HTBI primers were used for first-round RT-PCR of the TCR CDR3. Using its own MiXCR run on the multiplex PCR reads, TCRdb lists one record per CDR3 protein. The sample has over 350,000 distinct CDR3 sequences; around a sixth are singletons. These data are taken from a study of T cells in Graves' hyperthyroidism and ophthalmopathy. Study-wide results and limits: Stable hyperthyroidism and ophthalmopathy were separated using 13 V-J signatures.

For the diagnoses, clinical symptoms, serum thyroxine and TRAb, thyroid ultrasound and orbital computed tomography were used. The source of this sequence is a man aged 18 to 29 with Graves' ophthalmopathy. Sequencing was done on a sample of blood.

The CDR3 here is CASSPWGQNYGYTF. DNA of the CDR3: TGTGCCAGCAGCCCCTGGGGCCAGAACTATGGCTACACCTTC. The V gene is TRBV5-6, the J gene TRBJ1-2, with D maybe TRBD1 (5 bases). CDR1 and CDR2 (germline): SGHDT, YYEEEE. V gave up 4 bases and J gave up 2 bases, with 12 bases separating them. CDR3 length: 14 amino acids.